One sample yielded the 7 T cell receptor beta chains listed below, sequenced in a study of control samples from healthy donors and cancer patients. Generated by immunoSEQ multiplex PCR, the TCRdb table keeps only in-frame clones and is missing some. This table holds about 50,000 clones, over 85% found once. The material sequenced was PBMCs. These receptors all stem from a woman aged 45 to 65 with head and neck cancer.

The sample holds one count of this clone. This rearrangement joins TRBV2 to TRBJ2-5; 9 nucleotides match TRBD1. CDR1 is SNHLY, CDR2 FYNNEI, per germline. Unmatched junction bases numbered 4, after V lost 6 bases and J lost 5 bases. The length of the CDR3 is 13 residues. The CDR3 DNA follows: TGTGCCAGCAGGGGGACAGGGTTTGAGACCCAGTACTTC. Its protein is CASRGTGFETQYF.

The chain recombines TRBV6-6 with TRBJ2-1; 9 bases are shared with TRBD1. This CDR3 has 15 amino acids. The germline gives CDR1 MNHNY, CDR2 SVGAGI (reference sequence). V lost 4 bases to trimming and J lost 6 bases; unmatched junction nucleotides: 7. DNA for the CDR3: TGTGCCAGCAGTTCGCCGGGACAGGGTTCCAATGAGCAGTTCTTC. It is translated as CASSSPGQGSNEQFF.

V gene TRBV28 combines with J gene TRBJ2-5; TRBD2 might be the D (5 bases). Trimming stripped 4 bases from V and 3 bases from J, with 9 bases between. Germline V CDR1 and CDR2: MDHEN, SYDVKM. The CDR3 length is 13 residues. CDR3 sequence reads: CASSSGGEETQYF. CDR3 nucleotide sequence: TGTGCCAGCAGTTCCGGAGGAGAAGAGACCCAGTACTTC. Variable domain in full (rest from reference TRBV28 and TRBJ2-5): DVKVTQSSRYLVKRTGEKVFLECVQDMDHENMFWYRQDPGLGLRLIYFSYDVKMKEKGDIPEGYSVSREKKERFSLILESASTNQTSMYLCASSSGGEETQYFGPGTRLLVL.

This clone has a single count. J is TRBJ2-7 and V is TRBV6-6, with a tentative D call TRBD1 (6 bases). This CDR3 is 15 amino acids long. V lost 1 base to trimming and J lost 0 bases, with 10 bases between them. CDR1 is MNHNY and CDR2 is SVGAGI in the germline V gene (reference sequence). In nucleotides, the CDR3 is TGTGCCAGCAGTTACTTCCGGGACAACTCCTACGAGCAGTACTTC. This gives the protein CASSYFRDNSYEQYF.

V usage is TRBV28 and J usage is TRBJ2-2, with TRBD2 matching 7 bases. The germline gives CDR1 MDHEN, CDR2 SYDVKM. V shed 5 bases and J 0 bases; nucleotides not matched to a gene: 12. The CDR3 loop spans 18 amino acids. The CDR3 spells CASSPSLRGFPNTGELFF. The CDR3 DNA follows: TGTGCCAGCAGTCCGTCCTTGCGGGGGTTTCCGAACACCGGGGAGCTGTTTTTT.

This chain connects TRBV3-1 (or the pseudogene TRBV3-2) to TRBJ2-1; TRBD1 or TRBD2 may be the D gene (5 bases each). V was clipped by 2 bases and J by 5 bases, with 19 bases between them. Germline V gene lookup returns CDR1 LGHDT and CDR2 YNNKEL (reference sequence). The CDR3 length is 17 residues. The CDR3 region has the DNA TGTGCCAGCAGCCAAAGATGGGGACGTGGGGCGGACAATGAGCAGTTCTTC. It encodes CASSQRWGRGADNEQFF.

The chain couples TRBV12-5 to TRBJ1-6; no clear D. CDR3 length: 15 residues. Trimming removed 3 bases at V and 9 bases at J, with 15 bases between. Germline CDR1 is LGHNT and CDR2 is FRNRAP. The CDR3 is CASGFGLAEGSPLHF. CDR3 nucleotides: TGTGCTAGTGGTTTCGGTTTGGCAGAGGGTTCACCCCTCCACTTT. Supplemented by reference TRBV12-5 and TRBJ1-6, the full variable domain reads DARVTQTPRHKVTEMGQEVTMRCQPILGHNTVFWYRQTMMQGLELLAYFRNRAPLDDSGMPKDRFSAEMPDATLATLKIQPSEPRDSAVYFCASGFGLAEGSPLHFGNGTRLTVT.